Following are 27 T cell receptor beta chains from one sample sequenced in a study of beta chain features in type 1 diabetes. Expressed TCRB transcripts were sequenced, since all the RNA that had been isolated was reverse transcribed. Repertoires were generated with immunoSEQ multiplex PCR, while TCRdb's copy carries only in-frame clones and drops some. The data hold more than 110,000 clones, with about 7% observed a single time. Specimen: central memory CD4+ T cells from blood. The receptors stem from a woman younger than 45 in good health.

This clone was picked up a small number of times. The CDR3 region is CASSVIAGEQYF. CDR3 DNA sequence: TGTGCCAGCAGCGTAATAGCGGGCGAGCAGTACTTC. This rearrangement joins TRBV9 to TRBJ2-5, with 7 bases aligning to TRBD2. The J call is in doubt because the DNA end fits TRBJ2-7 better. This CDR3 is built from 12 residues. In germline, CDR1 is SGDLS, CDR2 YYNGEE.

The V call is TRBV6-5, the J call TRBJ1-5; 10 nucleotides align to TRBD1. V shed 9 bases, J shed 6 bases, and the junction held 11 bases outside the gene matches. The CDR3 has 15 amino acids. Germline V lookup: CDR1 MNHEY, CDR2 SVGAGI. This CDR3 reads CASAPGQGIRQPQHF. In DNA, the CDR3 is TGTGCCAGTGCACCGGGACAGGGGATTCGTCAGCCCCAGCATTTT.

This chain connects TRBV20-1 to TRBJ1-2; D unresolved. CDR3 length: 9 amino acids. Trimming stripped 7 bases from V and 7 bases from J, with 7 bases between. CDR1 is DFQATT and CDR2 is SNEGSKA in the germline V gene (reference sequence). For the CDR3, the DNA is TGCAGTGGACTAGGTGGCTACACCTTC. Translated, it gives CSGLGGYTF.

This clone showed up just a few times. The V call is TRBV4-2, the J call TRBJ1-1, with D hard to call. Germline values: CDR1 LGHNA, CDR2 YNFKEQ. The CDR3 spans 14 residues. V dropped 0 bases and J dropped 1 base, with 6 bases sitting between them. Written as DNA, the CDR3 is TGTGCCAGCAGCCAAGACCAGAAGAACACTGAAGCTTTCTTT. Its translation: CASSQDQKNTEAFF.

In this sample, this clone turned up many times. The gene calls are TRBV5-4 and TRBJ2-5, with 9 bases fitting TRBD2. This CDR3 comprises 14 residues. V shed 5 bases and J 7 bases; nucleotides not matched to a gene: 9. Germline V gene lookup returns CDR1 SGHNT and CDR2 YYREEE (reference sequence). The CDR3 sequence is CASSSGLARGTQYF. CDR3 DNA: TGTGCCAGCAGTTCGGGACTAGCTCGTGGGACCCAGTACTTC.

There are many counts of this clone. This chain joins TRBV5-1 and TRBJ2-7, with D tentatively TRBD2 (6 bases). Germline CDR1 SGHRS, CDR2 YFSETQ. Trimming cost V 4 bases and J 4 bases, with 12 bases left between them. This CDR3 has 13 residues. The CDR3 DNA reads TGCGCCAGCAGCGGCGGGGATGGGTACGAGCAGTACTTC. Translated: CASSGGDGYEQYF.

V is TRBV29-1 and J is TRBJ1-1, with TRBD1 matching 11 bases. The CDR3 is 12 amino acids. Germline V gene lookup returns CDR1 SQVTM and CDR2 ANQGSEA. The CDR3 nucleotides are TGCGGTGGGACAGGGGGGGTGACTGAAGCTTTCTTT. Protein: CGGTGGVTEAFF.

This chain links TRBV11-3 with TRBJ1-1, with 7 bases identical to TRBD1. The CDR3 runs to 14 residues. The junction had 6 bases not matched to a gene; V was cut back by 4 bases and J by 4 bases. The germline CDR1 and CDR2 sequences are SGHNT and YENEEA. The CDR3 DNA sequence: TGTGCCAGCAGCTCGGGGACAGCGAGCACTGAAGCTTTCTTT. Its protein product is CASSSGTASTEAFF.

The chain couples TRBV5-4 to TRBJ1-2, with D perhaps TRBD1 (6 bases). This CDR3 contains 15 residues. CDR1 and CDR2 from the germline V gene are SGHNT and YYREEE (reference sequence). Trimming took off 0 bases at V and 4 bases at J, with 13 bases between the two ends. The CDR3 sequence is CASSLVGGAVYGYTF. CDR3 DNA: TGTGCCAGCAGCTTGGTGGGGGGGGCGGTCTATGGCTACACCTTC.

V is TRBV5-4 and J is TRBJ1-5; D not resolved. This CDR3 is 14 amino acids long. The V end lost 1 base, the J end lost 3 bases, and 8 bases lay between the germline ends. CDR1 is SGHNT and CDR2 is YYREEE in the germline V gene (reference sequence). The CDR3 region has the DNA TGTGCCAGCAGCTTGCCGGGGAACAATCAGCCCCAGCATTTT. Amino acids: CASSLPGNNQPQHF.

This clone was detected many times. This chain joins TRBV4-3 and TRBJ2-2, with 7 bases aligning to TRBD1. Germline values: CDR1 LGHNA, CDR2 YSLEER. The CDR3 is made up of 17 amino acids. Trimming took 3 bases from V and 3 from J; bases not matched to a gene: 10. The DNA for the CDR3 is TGCGCCAGCAGCCATCAGATCTCCGGGACAGACACCGGGGAGCTGTTTTTT. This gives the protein CASSHQISGTDTGELFF.

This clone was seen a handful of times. In DNA, the CDR3 is TGTGCCAGTAGTATATGGTCGGGACTGACTGGGGCCAACGTCCTGACTTTC. It yields the protein CASSIWSGLTGANVLTF. The chain joins TRBV19 to TRBJ2-6, with a tentative D call TRBD2 (6 bases). V lost 2 bases to trimming and J lost 2 bases, with 13 bases between them. This CDR3 contains 17 residues. CDR1 is LNHDA and CDR2 is SQIVND in the germline V gene (reference sequence).

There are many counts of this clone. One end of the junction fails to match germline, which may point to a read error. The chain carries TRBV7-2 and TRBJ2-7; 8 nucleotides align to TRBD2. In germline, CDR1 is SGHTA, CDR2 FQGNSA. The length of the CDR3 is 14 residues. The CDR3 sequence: CASSLGLLAGPTIF. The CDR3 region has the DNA TGTGCCAGCAGCTTAGGGCTCCTAGCGGGTCCCACCATATTC.

The CDR3 nucleotides read TGTGCCAGCAGTTCTACAGACGGAGGAAACACCATATATTTT. It specifies CASSSTDGGNTIYF. The chain couples TRBV6-5 to TRBJ1-3; D gene uncertain. Trimming cost V 4 bases and J 4 bases, with 11 bases left between them. Germline V gene data show CDR1 as MNHEY and CDR2 as SVGAGI. This CDR3 comprises 14 residues.

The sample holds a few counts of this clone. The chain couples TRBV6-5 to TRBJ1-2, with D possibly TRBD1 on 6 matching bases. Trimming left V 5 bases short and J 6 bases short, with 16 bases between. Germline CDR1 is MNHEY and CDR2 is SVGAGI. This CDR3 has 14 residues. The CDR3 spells CASSQYDRFNGYTF. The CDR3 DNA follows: TGTGCCAGCAGTCAATACGACAGGTTTAATGGCTACACCTTC.

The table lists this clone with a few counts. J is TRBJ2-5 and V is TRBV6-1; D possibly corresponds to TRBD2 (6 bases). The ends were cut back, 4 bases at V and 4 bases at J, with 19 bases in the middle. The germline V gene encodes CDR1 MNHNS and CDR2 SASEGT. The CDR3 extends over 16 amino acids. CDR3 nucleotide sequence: TGTGCCAGCAGTGGGGTCATCGCTAGCGTTGGAGAGACCCAGTACTTC. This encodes CASSGVIASVGETQYF.

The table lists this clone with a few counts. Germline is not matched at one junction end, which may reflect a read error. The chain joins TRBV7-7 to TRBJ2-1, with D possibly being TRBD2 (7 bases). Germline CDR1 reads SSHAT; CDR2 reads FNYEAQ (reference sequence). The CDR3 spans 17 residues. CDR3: CASSLGIGGAAYNEQFF. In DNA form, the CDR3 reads TGTGCTAGCAGCTTAGGAATAGGGGGGGCGGCCTACAATGAGCAGTTCTTC.

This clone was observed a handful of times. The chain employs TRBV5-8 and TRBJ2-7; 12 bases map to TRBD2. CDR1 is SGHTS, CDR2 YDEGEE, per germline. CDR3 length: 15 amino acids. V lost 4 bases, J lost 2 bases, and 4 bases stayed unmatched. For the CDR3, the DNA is TGTGCCAGCAGCGTGGGACTAGCGGGCGCCTACGAGCAGTACTTC. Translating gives CASSVGLAGAYEQYF.

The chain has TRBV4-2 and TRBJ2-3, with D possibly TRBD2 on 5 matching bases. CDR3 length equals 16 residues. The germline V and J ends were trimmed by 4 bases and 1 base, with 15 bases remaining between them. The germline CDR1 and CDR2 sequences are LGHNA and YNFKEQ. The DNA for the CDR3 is TGTGCCAGCAGCCCCACGGGGTACGCGGGCACAGATACGCAGTATTTT. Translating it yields CASSPTGYAGTDTQYF.

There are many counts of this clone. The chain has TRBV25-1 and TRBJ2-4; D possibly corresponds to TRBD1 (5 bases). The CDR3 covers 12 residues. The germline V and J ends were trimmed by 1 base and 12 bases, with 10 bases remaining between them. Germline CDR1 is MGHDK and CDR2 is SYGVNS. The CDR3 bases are TGTGCCAGCAGTGAATGGGAACAGGATCAGTACTTC. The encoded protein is CASSEWEQDQYF. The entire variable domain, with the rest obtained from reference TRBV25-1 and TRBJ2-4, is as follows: EADIYQTPRYLVIGTGKKITLECSQTMGHDKMYWYQQDPGMELHLIHYSYGVNSTEKGDLSSESTVSRIRTEHFPLTLESARPSHTSQYLCASSEWEQDQYFGAGTRLSVL.

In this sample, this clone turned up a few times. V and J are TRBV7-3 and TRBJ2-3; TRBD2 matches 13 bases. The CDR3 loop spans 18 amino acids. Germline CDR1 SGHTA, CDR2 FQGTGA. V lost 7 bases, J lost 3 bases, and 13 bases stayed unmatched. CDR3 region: CASNPPGTSGKITDTQYF. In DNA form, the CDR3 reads TGTGCCAGCAACCCTCCCGGGACTAGCGGGAAAATTACAGATACGCAGTATTTT. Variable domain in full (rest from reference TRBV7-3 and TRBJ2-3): GAGVSQTPSNKVTEKGKYVELRCDPISGHTALYWYRQSLGQGPEFLIYFQGTGAADDSGLPNDRFFAVRPEGSVSTLKIQRTERGDSAVYLCASNPPGTSGKITDTQYFGPGTRLTVL.

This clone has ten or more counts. The CDR3 coding sequence is TGTGCCAGCAGCCAAGTCACCCGGGGTAGCGCGGATACGCAGTATTTT. Its protein is CASSQVTRGSADTQYF. The chain has TRBV4-2 and TRBJ2-3; D is possibly TRBD2 (5 bases). The CDR3 has 16 residues. The germline V and J ends were trimmed by 1 base and 6 bases, with 17 bases remaining between them. Germline lookup yields CDR1 LGHNA and CDR2 YNFKEQ.

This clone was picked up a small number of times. The CDR3 DNA is TGTGCCAGCTCACTAGGCGGGGTTCAGCCCCAGCATTTT. Protein: CASSLGGVQPQHF. The V gene is TRBV18, the J gene TRBJ1-5; D gene uncertain. The germline gives CDR1 KGHSH, CDR2 LQKENI. Trimming pared 4 bases from V and 6 bases from J, leaving 10 bases between. CDR3 size: 13 residues.

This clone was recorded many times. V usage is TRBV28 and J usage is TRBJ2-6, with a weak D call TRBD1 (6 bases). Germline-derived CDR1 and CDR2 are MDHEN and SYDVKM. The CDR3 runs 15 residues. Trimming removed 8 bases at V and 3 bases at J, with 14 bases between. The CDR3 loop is CASGPQGDGANVLTF. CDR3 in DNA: TGTGCCAGCGGACCACAGGGAGATGGGGCCAACGTCCTGACTTTC.

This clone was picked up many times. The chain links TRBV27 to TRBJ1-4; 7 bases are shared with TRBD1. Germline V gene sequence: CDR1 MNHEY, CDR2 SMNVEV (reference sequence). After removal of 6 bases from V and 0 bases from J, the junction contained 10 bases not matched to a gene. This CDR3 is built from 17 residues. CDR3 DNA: TGTGCCAGCAGGCTTCAGGGGGGAACTACAACTAATGAAAAACTGTTTTTT. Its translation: CASRLQGGTTTNEKLFF.

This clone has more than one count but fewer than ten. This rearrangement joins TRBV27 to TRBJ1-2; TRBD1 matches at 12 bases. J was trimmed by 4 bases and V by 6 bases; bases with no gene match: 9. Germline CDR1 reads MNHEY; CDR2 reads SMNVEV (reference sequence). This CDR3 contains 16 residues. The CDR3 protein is CASRGTGGAVFYGYTF. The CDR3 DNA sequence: TGTGCCAGCAGGGGGACAGGGGGCGCCGTATTCTATGGCTACACCTTC.

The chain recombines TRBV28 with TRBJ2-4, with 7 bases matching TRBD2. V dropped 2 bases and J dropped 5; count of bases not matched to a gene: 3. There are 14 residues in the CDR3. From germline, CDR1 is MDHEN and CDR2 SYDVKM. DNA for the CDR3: TGTGCCAGCAGTTTAGCGGGAGTCGAAAACATTCAGTACTTC. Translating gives CASSLAGVENIQYF.